This T cell receptor (beta chain) was sequenced during a study of blood T cell repertoires in COVID-19. Study-wide context: Acute and convalescent COVID-19 specimens originated in the United States, Italy and Spain. PBMCs, B-cell-depleted T cells, or T cells were the source of the cDNA or gDNA that made up the material.

Each participant's cohort was designated according to participant-reported clinical history. The germline gives CDR1 GTSNPN, CDR2 SVGIG (reference sequence). The length of the CDR3 is 17 residues. V shed 4 bases and J 2 bases; nucleotides not matched to a gene: 13. Using immunoSEQ multiplex PCR, the repertoire was profiled, and TCRdb retains in-frame clones only, with some absent. The top ten clones hold roughly 2% of a sample with about 400,000 clones, around 90% of them seen once. This receptor was obtained from a woman in her forties with acute COVID-19. The sample was PBMCs or T cells enriched from blood (not recorded which). The V and J genes are TRBV30 and TRBJ2-1; 8 bases match TRBD2. For the CDR3, the DNA is TGTGCCTGGAACCTCGGGTTGACTAGCGTCCCCTACAATGAGCAGTTCTTC. Translation: CAWNLGLTSVPYNEQFF. The full variable domain, in which reference TRBV30 and TRBJ2-1 provide the parts outside the CDR3, is SQTIHQWPATLVQPVGSPLSLECTVEGTSNPNLYWYRQAAGRGLQLLFYSVGIGQISSEVPQNLSASRPQDRQFILSSKKLLLSDSGFYLCAWNLGLTSVPYNEQFFGPGTRLTVL.